This TCR beta chain was profiled in a study of T cell responses to AZD1222 COVID-19 vaccine. Points from the study as a whole: Among vaccine-associated CD4 TCRs, coverage spanned spike, with dominance at 160-218 and 743-854.

Worth noting for this clone: Antigen unknown.

Produced via immunoSEQ multiplex PCR; TCRdb's table is partial and in-frame only. The table shows tens of thousands of clones, with approximately 80% occurring only once. Germline V CDR1 and CDR2: SGHAT, FQNNGV. The ends were cut back, 1 base at V and 0 bases at J, with 9 bases in the middle. The CDR3 has 15 residues. The sequence was obtained from an adult who received the AZD1222 COVID-19 vaccine. The source was peripheral blood, collected 28 days after the second AZD1222 dose. This chain uses TRBV11-2 with TRBJ1-1, with D uncertain. CDR3 sequence: CASSLVGGMNTEAFF. The CDR3, as DNA: TGTGCCAGCAGCTTAGTAGGCGGGATGAACACTGAAGCTTTCTTT. The complete variable domain, with remaining parts taken from reference TRBV11-2 and TRBJ1-1, reads EAGVAQSPRYKIIEKRQSVAFWCNPISGHATLYWYQQILGQGPKLLIQFQNNGVVDDSQLPKDRFSAERLKGVDSTLKIQPAKLEDSAVYLCASSLVGGMNTEAFFGQGTRLTVV.